The rows below give T cell receptor beta chains drawn from one sample of a study of T cells after somatic rescue of genetic block. Sequenced by immunoSEQ multiplex PCR; TCRdb stores in-frame clones only, minus some. The table records some 70,000 clones, roughly 88% of them present only once. The sequencing sample was made of peripheral blood mononuclear cells (PBMCs). Receptors were obtained from a man aged 30 to 45. Each CDR3 is given with its conserved first and last residue. A D gene is named only where the DNA matches it firmly. Clone size is not always given. Where it is, it says once, few, many or a class for expanded clones.

>TRBD2|TRBJ2-5|NA|TRBV14
TGTGCCAGCAGCCCCATAATCAGGAGGCGGGGGAGAGAGACCCAGTACTTC
CASSPIIRRRGRETQYF
>NA|TRBJ1-2|NA|TRBV28
TGTGCCAGCAGTTCCACGGGGGAATTTGAGTATGGCTACACCTTC
CASSSTGEFEYGYTF
>TRBD2|TRBJ2-1|NA|TRBV13
TGTGCCAGCAGCTTAGACATGGCGGGAGCGGATGAGCAGTTCTTC
CASSLDMAGADEQFF
>NA|TRBJ2-1|once|TRBV19
TGTGCCAGTAGTACTGGGGTATCGGAGTTCTTC
CASSTGVSEFF
>NA|TRBJ2-2|NA|TRBV11-3
TGTGCCAGCAGCTTAGATCCCCCCCCGGGGCAGACTAACACCGGGGAGCTGTTTTTT
CASSLDPPPGQTNTGELFF
>TRBD2|TRBJ2-3|NA|TRBV5-1
TGCGCCAGCAGCTTGAATAGCGGGCGAATCACAGATACGCAGTATTTT
CASSLNSGRITDTQYF
>TRBD1|TRBJ1-1|NA|TRBV9
TGTGCCAGCAGCGCCTGGACAGGGGGGGACACTGAAGCTTTCTTT
CASSAWTGGDTEAFF
>TRBD2|TRBJ2-1|NA|TRBV5-1
TGCGCCAGCAGCCCCCAGAGCGGGAGTATCGACTATGAGCAGTTCTTC
CASSPQSGSIDYEQFF
>TRBD2|TRBJ2-3|NA|TRBV29-1
TGCAGCGTTGAGGAGCGGGGGGATAGCACAGATACGCAGTATTTT
CSVEERGDSTDTQYF
>TRBD1|TRBJ2-2|NA|TRBV5-4
TGTGCCAGCAGCTTACCGGGACAGGGAAACACCGGGGAGCTGTTTTTT
CASSLPGQGNTGELFF
>NA|TRBJ1-3|NA|TRBV20-1
TGCAGTGCGTTAATTCAGAACACCATATATTTT
CSALIQNTIYF
>NA|TRBJ2-2|NA|TRBV5-1
TGCGCCAGCAGCGTGGCCGGGGAGCTGTTTTTT
CASSVAGELFF
>TRBD2|TRBJ2-3|NA|TRBV6-4
TGTGCCAGCAGTGACGTGGGGAGCGGGGGTGCAGATACGCAGTATTTT
CASSDVGSGGADTQYF
>NA|TRBJ2-1|NA|TRBV4-2
TGTGCCAGCAGCCAAAATACACAGGGTTTGGGGGAGCAGTTCTTC
CASSQNTQGLGEQFF
>TRBD1|TRBJ1-4|NA|TRBV18
TGTGCCAGCTCACGGTCAGGGGGTGAGGAAAAACTGTTTTTT
CASSRSGGEEKLFF
>NA|TRBJ2-1|few|TRBV4-1
TGCGCCAGCAGCCAGGAGAGACTAGAGGGTGAGCAGTTCTTC
CASSQERLEGEQFF
>TRBD1|TRBJ1-6|NA|TRBV6-1
TGTGCCAGCGTCCCAGGGACAGGGGAAGATTCACCCCTCCACTTT
CASVPGTGEDSPLHF
>TRBD2|TRBJ2-4|NA|TRBV27
TGTGCCAGCCGTCTAGCGGGAGAAAACATTCAGTACTTC
CASRLAGENIQYF
>NA|TRBJ2-3|NA|TRBV5-1
TGCGCCAGCAGCCCTGGACTTACCACAGATACGCAGTATTTT
CASSPGLTTDTQYF
>NA|TRBJ2-2|once|TRBV30
TGTGCCTGGAGTGTAACAGGATACACCGCCGGGGAGCTGTTTTTT
CAWSVTGYTAGELFF
>NA|TRBJ1-1|NA|TRBV5-4
TGTGCCAGCAGCAACAGGATGGGGAACACTGAAGCTTTCTTT
CASSNRMGNTEAFF
>NA|TRBJ1-2|once|TRBV5-4
TGTGCCAGCAGTTCCGACCGGGACCGCCTCTATGGCTACACCTTC
CASSSDRDRLYGYTF
>NA|TRBJ2-7|NA|TRBV29-1
TGCAGCGCTGAAGGGTCTAATGAGGATTCACGCTACGAGCAGTACTTC
CSAEGSNEDSRYEQYF
>TRBD2|TRBJ2-3|NA|TRBV10-3
TGTGCCATCAGCAGGACTAGCGGGATTAGCACAGATACGCAGTATTTT
CAISRTSGISTDTQYF
>NA|TRBJ2-7|NA|TRBV4-2
TGTGCCAGCAGCCAGATACCTGGGTCCTACGAGCAGTACTTC
CASSQIPGSYEQYF
>TRBD1|TRBJ1-1|once|TRBV7-9
TGTGCCAGCAGCGAGGGGACAGGGGGATTAAAAGAAGCTTTCTTT
CASSEGTGGLKEAFF
>TRBD2|TRBJ2-3|NA|TRBV7-6
TGTGCCAGCAGCTCGAACCCCGCGGGAGTAGGGACAGATACGCAGTATTTT
CASSSNPAGVGTDTQYF
>NA|TRBJ1-5|NA|TRBV10-3
TGTGCCATCAGTGAAGGGTCTAGCAATCAGCCCCAGCATTTT
CAISEGSSNQPQHF
>TRBD2|TRBJ2-7|NA|TRBV19
TGTGCCAGTAGGGACGGACTAGCGTCCTACGAGCAGTACTTC
CASRDGLASYEQYF